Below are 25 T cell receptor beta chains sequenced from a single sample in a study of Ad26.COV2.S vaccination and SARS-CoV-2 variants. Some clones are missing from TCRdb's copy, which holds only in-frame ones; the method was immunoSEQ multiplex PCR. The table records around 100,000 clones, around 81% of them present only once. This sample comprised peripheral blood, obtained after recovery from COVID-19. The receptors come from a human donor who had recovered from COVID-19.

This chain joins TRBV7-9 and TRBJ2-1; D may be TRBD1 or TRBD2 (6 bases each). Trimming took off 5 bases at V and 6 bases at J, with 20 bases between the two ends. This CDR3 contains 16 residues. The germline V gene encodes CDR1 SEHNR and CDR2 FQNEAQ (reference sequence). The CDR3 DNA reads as TGTGCCAGCAGCCCCCCAGGAAGGGGGGCTTCCAATGAGCAGTTCTTC. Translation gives CASSPPGRGASNEQFF. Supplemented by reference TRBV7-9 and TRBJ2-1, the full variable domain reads DTGVSQNPRHKITKRGQNVTFRCDPISEHNRLYWYRQTLGQGPEFLTYFQNEAQLEKSRLLSDRFSAERPKGSFSTLEIQRTEQGDSAMYLCASSPPGRGASNEQFFGPGTRLTVL.

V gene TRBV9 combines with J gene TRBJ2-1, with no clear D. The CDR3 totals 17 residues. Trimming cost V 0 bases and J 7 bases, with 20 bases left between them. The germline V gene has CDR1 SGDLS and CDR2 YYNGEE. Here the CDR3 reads CASSVAPAVFSGNEQFF. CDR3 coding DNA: TGTGCCAGCAGCGTAGCCCCCGCGGTATTCAGTGGGAATGAGCAGTTCTTC.

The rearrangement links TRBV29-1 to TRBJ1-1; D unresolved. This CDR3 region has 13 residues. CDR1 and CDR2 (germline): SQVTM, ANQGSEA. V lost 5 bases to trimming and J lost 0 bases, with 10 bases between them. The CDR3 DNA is TGCAGCGTTCAACTGCTACTGAACACTGAAGCTTTCTTT. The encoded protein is CSVQLLLNTEAFF.

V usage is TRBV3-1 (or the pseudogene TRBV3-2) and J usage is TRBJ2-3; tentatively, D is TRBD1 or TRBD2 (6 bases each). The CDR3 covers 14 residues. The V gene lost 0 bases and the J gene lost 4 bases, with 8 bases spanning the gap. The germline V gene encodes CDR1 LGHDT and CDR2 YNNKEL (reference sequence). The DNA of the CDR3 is TGTGCCAGCAGCCAAGATCGGGGGCCAGATACGCAGTATTTT. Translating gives CASSQDRGPDTQYF.

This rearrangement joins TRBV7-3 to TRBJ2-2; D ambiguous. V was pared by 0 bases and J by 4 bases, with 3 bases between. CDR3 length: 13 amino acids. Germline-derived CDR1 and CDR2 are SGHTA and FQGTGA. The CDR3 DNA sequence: TGTGCCAGCAGCTTAACTATCACCGGGGAGCTGTTTTTT. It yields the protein CASSLTITGELFF.

CDR3 sequence reads: CATSGLRQGGHTGELFF. CDR3 nucleotides: TGTGCCACCAGTGGGCTTCGACAGGGGGGACACACCGGGGAGCTGTTTTTT. V gene TRBV24-1 combines with J gene TRBJ2-2; 9 bases line up with TRBD1. CDR1 is KGHDR and CDR2 is SFDVKD in the germline V gene. The CDR3 extends over 17 amino acids. V shed 5 bases and J 3 bases; nucleotides not matched to a gene: 9.

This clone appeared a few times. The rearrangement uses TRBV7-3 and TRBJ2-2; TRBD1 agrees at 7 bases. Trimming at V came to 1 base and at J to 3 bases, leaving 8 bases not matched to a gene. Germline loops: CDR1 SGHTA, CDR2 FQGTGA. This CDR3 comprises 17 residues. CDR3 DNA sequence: TGTGCCAGCAGCTTAATAGGGGGCGAGGGATACACCGGGGAGCTGTTTTTT. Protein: CASSLIGGEGYTGELFF.

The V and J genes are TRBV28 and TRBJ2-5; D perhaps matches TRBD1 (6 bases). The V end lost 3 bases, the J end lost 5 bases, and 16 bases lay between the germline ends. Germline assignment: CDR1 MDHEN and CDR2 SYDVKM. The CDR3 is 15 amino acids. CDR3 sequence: CASSFYRVRMETQYF. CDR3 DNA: TGTGCCAGCAGTTTCTACAGGGTTAGGATGGAGACCCAGTACTTC. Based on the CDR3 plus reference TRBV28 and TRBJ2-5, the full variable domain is DVKVTQSSRYLVKRTGEKVFLECVQDMDHENMFWYRQDPGLGLRLIYFSYDVKMKEKGDIPEGYSVSREKKERFSLILESASTNQTSMYLCASSFYRVRMETQYFGPGTRLLVL.

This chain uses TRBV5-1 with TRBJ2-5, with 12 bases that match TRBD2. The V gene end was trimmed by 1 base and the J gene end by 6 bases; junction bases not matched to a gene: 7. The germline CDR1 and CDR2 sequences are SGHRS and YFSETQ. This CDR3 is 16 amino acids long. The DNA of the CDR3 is TGCGCCAGCAGCTTGCTAGCGGGGGGGCCGGAACAGACCCAGTACTTC. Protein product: CASSLLAGGPEQTQYF. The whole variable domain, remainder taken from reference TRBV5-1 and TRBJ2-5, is KAGVTQTPRYLIKTRGQQVTLSCSPISGHRSVSWYQQTPGQGLQFLFEYFSETQRNKGNFPGRFSGRQFSNSRSEMNVSTLELGDSALYLCASSLLAGGPEQTQYFGPGTRLLVL.

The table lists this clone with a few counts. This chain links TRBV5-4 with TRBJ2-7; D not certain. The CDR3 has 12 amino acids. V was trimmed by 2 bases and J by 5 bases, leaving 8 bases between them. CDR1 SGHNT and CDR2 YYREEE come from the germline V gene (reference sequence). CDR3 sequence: CASSLRANEQYF. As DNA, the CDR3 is TGTGCCAGCAGCTTAAGGGCTAACGAGCAGTACTTC.

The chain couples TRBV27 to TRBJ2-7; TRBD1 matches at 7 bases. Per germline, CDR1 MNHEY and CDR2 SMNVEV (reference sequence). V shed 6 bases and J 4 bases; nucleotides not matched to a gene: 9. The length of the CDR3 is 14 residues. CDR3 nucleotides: TGTGCCAGCAGCGAAGAGGGACAGAGGTACGAGCAGTACTTC. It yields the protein CASSEEGQRYEQYF.

CDR3 nucleotide sequence: TGCGCCAGCAGCCAACCCACCTCGGGGAACACTGAAGCTTTCTTT. Its translation: CASSQPTSGNTEAFF. The V and J genes are TRBV4-1 and TRBJ1-1; D unresolved. Between the trimmed V and J ends, which lost 2 bases and 1 base, there was a span of 11 bases. Germline V gene data show CDR1 as MGHRA and CDR2 as YSYEKL. This CDR3 region has 15 residues.

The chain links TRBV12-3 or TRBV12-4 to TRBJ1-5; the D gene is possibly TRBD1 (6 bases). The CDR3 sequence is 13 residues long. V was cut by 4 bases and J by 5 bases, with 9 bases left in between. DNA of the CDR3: TGTGCCAGCAGTTGGGGGGGCCATCAGCCCCAGCATTTT. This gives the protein CASSWGGHQPQHF.

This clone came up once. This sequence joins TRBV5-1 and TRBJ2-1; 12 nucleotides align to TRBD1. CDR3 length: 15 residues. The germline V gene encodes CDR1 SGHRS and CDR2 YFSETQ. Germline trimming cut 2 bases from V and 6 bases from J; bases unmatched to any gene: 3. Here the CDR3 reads CASSFTGQGANEQFF. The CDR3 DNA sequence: TGCGCCAGCAGCTTTACGGGACAGGGGGCCAATGAGCAGTTCTTC.

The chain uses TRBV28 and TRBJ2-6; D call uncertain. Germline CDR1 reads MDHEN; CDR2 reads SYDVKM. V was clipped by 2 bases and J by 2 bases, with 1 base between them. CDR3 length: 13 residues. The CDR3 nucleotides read TGTGCCAGCAGTTTAACTGGGGCCAACGTCCTGACTTTC. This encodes CASSLTGANVLTF.

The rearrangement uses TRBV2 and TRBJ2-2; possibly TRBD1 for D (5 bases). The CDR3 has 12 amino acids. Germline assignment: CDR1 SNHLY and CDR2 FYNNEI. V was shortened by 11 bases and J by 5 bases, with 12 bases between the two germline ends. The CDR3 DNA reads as TGTGCCTTCAGCAGGGTGACCGGGGAGCTGTTTTTT. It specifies CAFSRVTGELFF. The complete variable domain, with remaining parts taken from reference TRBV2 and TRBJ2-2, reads EPEVTQTPSHQVTQMGQEVILRCVPISNHLYFYWYRQILGQKVEFLVSFYNNEISEKSEIFDDQFSVERPDGSNFTLKIRSTKLEDSAMYFCAFSRVTGELFFGEGSRLTVL.

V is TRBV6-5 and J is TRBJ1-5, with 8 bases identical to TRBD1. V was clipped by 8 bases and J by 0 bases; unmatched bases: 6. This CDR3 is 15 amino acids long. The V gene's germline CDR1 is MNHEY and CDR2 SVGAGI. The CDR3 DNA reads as TGTGCCAGCGGTTCAGGGGGCTCTAGCAATCAGCCCCAGCATTTT. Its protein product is CASGSGGSSNQPQHF.

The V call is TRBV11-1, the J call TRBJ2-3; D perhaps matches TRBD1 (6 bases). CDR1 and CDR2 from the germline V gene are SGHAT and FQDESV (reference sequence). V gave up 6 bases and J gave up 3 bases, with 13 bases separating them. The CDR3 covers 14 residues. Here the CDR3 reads CASSQRQETDTQYF. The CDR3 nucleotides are TGTGCCAGCAGTCAAAGACAGGAAACAGATACGCAGTATTTT.

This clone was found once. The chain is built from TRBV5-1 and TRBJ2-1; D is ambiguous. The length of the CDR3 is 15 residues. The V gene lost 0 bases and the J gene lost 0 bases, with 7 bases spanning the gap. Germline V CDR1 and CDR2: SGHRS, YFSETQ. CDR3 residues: CASSLEAGSYNEQFF. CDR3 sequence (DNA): TGCGCCAGCAGCTTGGAGGCCGGCTCCTACAATGAGCAGTTCTTC. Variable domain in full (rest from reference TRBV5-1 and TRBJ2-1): KAGVTQTPRYLIKTRGQQVTLSCSPISGHRSVSWYQQTPGQGLQFLFEYFSETQRNKGNFPGRFSGRQFSNSRSEMNVSTLELGDSALYLCASSLEAGSYNEQFFGPGTRLTVL.

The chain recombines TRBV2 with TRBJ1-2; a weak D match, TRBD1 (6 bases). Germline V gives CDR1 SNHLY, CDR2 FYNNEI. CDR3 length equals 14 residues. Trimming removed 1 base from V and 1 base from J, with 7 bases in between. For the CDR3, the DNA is TGTGCCAGCAGTGAAGAACAGGGTAACTATGGCTACACCTTC. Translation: CASSEEQGNYGYTF.

The CDR3 nucleotides are TGTGCCAGCAGTGTTGTAGGGGGAAGCGCAGATACGCAGTATTTT. This encodes CASSVVGGSADTQYF. This chain connects TRBV2 to TRBJ2-3; D perhaps matches TRBD1 (6 bases). Looked up from germline, CDR1 is SNHLY and CDR2 is FYNNEI. Trimming took off 4 bases at V and 4 bases at J, with 15 bases between the two ends. CDR3 size: 15 residues.

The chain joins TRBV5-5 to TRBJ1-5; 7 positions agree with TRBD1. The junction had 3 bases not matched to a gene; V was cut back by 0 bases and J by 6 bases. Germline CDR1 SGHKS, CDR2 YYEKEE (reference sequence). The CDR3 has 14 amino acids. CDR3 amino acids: CASSLEAGGQPQHF. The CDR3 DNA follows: TGTGCCAGCAGCTTGGAGGCAGGGGGTCAGCCCCAGCATTTT.

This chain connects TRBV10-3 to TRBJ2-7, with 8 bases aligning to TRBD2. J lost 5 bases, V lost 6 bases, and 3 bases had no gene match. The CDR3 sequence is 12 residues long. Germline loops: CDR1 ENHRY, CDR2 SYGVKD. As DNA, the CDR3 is TGTGCCATCAGGGCGGGGGGAAACGAGCAGTACTTC. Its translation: CAIRAGGNEQYF.

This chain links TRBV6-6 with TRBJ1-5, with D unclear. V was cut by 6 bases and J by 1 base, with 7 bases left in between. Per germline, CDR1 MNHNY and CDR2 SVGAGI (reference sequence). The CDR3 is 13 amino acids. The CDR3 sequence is CASSQNSNQPQHF. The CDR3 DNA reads TGTGCCAGCAGCCAGAACAGCAATCAGCCCCAGCATTTT.

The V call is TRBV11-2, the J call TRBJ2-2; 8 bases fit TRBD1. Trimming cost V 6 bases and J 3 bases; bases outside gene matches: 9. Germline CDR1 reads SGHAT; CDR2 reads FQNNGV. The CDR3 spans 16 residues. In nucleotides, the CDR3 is TGTGCCAGCAGTCTCTTCAGGGGGCCAGACACCGGGGAGCTGTTTTTT. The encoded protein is CASSLFRGPDTGELFF.